The entry below describes one TCR beta chain. The protocol was immunoSEQ multiplex PCR, while the TCRdb copy is restricted to in-frame clones and leaves out a portion. Of a few hundred thousand clones detected, 80% to 90% appear once; the ten largest clones hold about 3.1%. The data were taken from a study of blood T cell repertoires in COVID-19. Shortly before study entry, within 2 weeks, exposed participants had met a COVID-19 case. The CDR3 loop spans 14 amino acids. Germline loops: CDR1 MNHEY, CDR2 SVGAGI. Trimming removed 7 bases at V and 3 bases at J, with 13 bases between. The V and J genes are TRBV6-5 and TRBJ1-5; a possible D gene is TRBD1 (5 bases). The sequence came from a woman in her forties who had been exposed to COVID-19. Sequences were obtained from PBMCs or T cells enriched from blood (not recorded which). The CDR3 spells CASMRDRSNQPQHF. CDR3 sequence (DNA): TGTGCCAGCATGCGTGACAGATCCAATCAGCCCCAGCATTTT.